Presented here are 13 T cell receptor beta chains from one specimen sequenced in a study of blood T cell repertoires in COVID-19. Sequencing was performed with immunoSEQ multiplex PCR; in TCRdb, only in-frame clones are kept and a portion is missing. The table records some 16,000 clones, about 88% of them present only once. Sequences were obtained from peripheral blood. Receptors were obtained from an elderly man with acute or convalescent COVID-19.

The chain recombines TRBV3-1 (or the pseudogene TRBV3-2) with TRBJ2-1, with D perhaps matching TRBD2 (7 bases). This CDR3 is 15 amino acids long. V was trimmed by 4 bases and J by 7 bases, leaving 17 bases between them. The germline CDR1 and CDR2 sequences are LGHDT and YNNKEL (reference sequence). This chain's CDR3 is CASSPGGERGNEQFF. In DNA, the CDR3 is TGTGCCAGCAGCCCTGGGGGGGAGAGGGGGAATGAGCAGTTCTTC.

The CDR3 DNA reads TGTGCCAGCAGTTTTAAGGCCAGGGGTTGGGACACTGAAGCTTTCTTT. Translated, it gives CASSFKARGWDTEAFF. V is TRBV27 and J is TRBJ1-1; D might be TRBD1 (6 bases). Looked up from germline, CDR1 is MNHEY and CDR2 is SMNVEV (reference sequence). The V and J ends lost 3 bases and 3 bases respectively, with 17 bases between them. CDR3 length: 16 amino acids.

The chain combines TRBV5-5 with TRBJ2-1; no clear D gene. Trimming stripped 2 bases from V and 5 bases from J, with 14 bases between. Germline CDR1 SGHKS, CDR2 YYEKEE (reference sequence). The CDR3 extends over 15 amino acids. The CDR3 loop is CASSFAAAENNEQFF. The CDR3 DNA reads as TGTGCCAGCAGCTTCGCGGCCGCGGAGAACAATGAGCAGTTCTTC.

The gene calls are TRBV2 and TRBJ2-7; tentatively, D is TRBD2 (7 bases). Between the trimmed V and J ends, which lost 4 bases and 0 bases, there was a span of 28 bases. This CDR3 spans 20 amino acids. Germline V CDR1 and CDR2: SNHLY, FYNNEI. The CDR3 spells CASSARQAAPYLAASYEQYF. The CDR3 region has the DNA TGTGCCAGCAGTGCCCGACAGGCTGCCCCATATCTAGCGGCCTCCTACGAGCAGTACTTC.

The gene calls are TRBV10-3 and TRBJ1-6, with 11 positions matching TRBD1. V shed 6 bases, J shed 8 bases, and the junction held 3 bases outside the gene matches. Germline CDR1 and CDR2: ENHRY and SYGVKD. This CDR3 has 14 residues. CDR3 coding DNA: TGTGCCATCAGCGGACAGGGGGCCTATTCACCCCTCCACTTT. This gives the protein CAISGQGAYSPLHF.

V is TRBV7-9 and J is TRBJ1-2; D might be TRBD1 (5 bases). Trimming shortened V by 7 bases and J by 6 bases, and 18 bases separated the two germline ends. The CDR3 extends over 14 amino acids. Germline-derived CDR1 and CDR2 are SEHNR and FQNEAQ (reference sequence). This CDR3 reads CASTPRGGDHGYTF. Here the CDR3 DNA reads TGTGCCAGCACTCCCCGGGGCGGGGACCATGGCTACACCTTC.

This clone was recorded only once. The J gene is TRBJ1-6, the V gene TRBV19; a weak D match, TRBD1 (5 bases). Trimming removed 0 bases at V and 9 bases at J, with 12 bases between. This CDR3 comprises 15 residues. The germline gives CDR1 LNHDA, CDR2 SQIVND (reference sequence). CDR3 protein: CASSIDPGLASPLHF. DNA of the CDR3: TGTGCCAGTAGTATAGATCCAGGGCTGGCTTCACCCCTCCACTTT.

V and J are TRBV9 and TRBJ1-5; D might be TRBD1 (5 bases). This CDR3 comprises 13 residues. V was trimmed by 3 bases and J by 5 bases, leaving 9 bases between them. Looked up from germline, CDR1 is SGDLS and CDR2 is YYNGEE. The CDR3 sequence: CASSADSYQPQHF. CDR3 nucleotide sequence: TGTGCCAGCAGCGCCGACAGTTATCAGCCCCAGCATTTT.

The V and J genes are TRBV11-3 and TRBJ2-7; 7 bases are a match to TRBD1. CDR3 length: 12 residues. CDR1 SGHNT and CDR2 YENEEA come from the germline V gene. The V gene end was trimmed by 5 bases and the J gene end by 5 bases; junction bases not matched to a gene: 3. The chain's CDR3 is CASSDREHEQYF. The DNA for the CDR3 is TGTGCCAGCAGCGACAGGGAGCACGAGCAGTACTTC.

The chain uses TRBV7-3 and TRBJ2-3; 10 nucleotides line up with TRBD2. The junction had 5 bases not matched to a gene; V was cut back by 5 bases and J by 6 bases. The CDR3 loop spans 14 amino acids. The germline V gene encodes CDR1 SGHTA and CDR2 FQGTGA. The CDR3, as DNA: TGTGCCAGCAGCACCGGGACTAGCGCGGATACGCAGTATTTT. Translated, it gives CASSTGTSADTQYF.

The chain combines TRBV24-1 with TRBJ2-1, with 13 nucleotides matching TRBD2. Trimming removed 4 bases from V and 8 bases from J; junction bases left unmatched: 7. The CDR3 contains 16 residues. Germline assignment: CDR1 KGHDR and CDR2 SFDVKD. CDR3 loop: CATSDPTSGGAHEQFF. In DNA form, the CDR3 reads TGTGCCACCAGTGACCCAACTAGCGGGGGGGCTCATGAGCAGTTCTTC.

This chain joins TRBV11-2 and TRBJ2-1, with TRBD1 matching 8 bases. V lost 0 bases to trimming and J lost 5 bases; unmatched junction nucleotides: 3. The CDR3 runs to 15 residues. Germline V CDR1 and CDR2: SGHAT, FQNNGV. The CDR3 coding sequence is TGTGCCAGCAGCTTAGACAGGGGGCGACACAATGAGCAGTTCTTC. It yields the protein CASSLDRGRHNEQFF.

The chain is built from TRBV5-4 and TRBJ1-2, with TRBD1 matching over 8 bases. This CDR3 comprises 18 residues. J was trimmed by 3 bases and V by 0 bases; bases with no gene match: 13. Germline loops: CDR1 SGHNT, CDR2 YYREEE (reference sequence). CDR3 sequence reads: CASSLAAGQGALHYGYTF. For the CDR3, the DNA is TGTGCCAGCAGCTTGGCGGCGGGGCAGGGGGCGCTCCACTATGGCTACACCTTC.